This TCR beta chain was recorded in a study of high-grade serous ovarian cancer treatment subgroups (dated by TCRdb to the early 2020s). For the study in its entirety: A mean of 14,192 reads and thousands of unique TCR beta rearrangements per sample was generated by sequencing. The study examined TCR beta repertoires in high-grade serous ovarian cancer patients who were grouped under a laparoscopic triage algorithm by complete gross resection or by neoadjuvant chemotherapy response. The approximately 30-patient cohort included approximately 10 patients with no residual disease after primary surgery (R0), approximately 10 excellent NACT responders, and approximately 10 poor NACT responders. One primary tumor sample and two metastatic tumor samples were contributed by each patient, so that some 97 samples were obtained in total. Study-wide conclusions, independent of this receptor: Repertoire similarity between tumors from the same patient ranged from roughly 0.11 to 0.79, while tumors from different patients showed almost no similarity. TCR clonal relatedness correlated positively with neoantigen level and, by trend, with copy number variation and mutation load from whole-genome sequencing. Bulk tumor TCR sequencing lacked spatial information, limiting insight into HGSC tumor complexity and diversity. The TCR repertoire analyses centered on CDR3, and CDR1 and CDR2 were not analyzed.

Worth noting for this clone: What this receptor recognizes is not known. It has no much larger one-base neighbor in the sample; base qualities were not kept.

The 70 to 90 tumor samples underwent high-throughput TCR profiling using ImmunoSEQ. The original methods were these. Richness (unique productive sequences), clonality, evenness and relatedness were included as repertoire diversity metrics, and similarity between samples was assessed with the Bhattacharyya coefficient. A sensitivity analysis excluded TCRs with fewer than two reads and gave consistent conclusions. TCRdb retrieved this table from immuneACCESS and kept in-frame rearrangements only. Not all clones are present; in checked studies, unresolved V genes account for under half, and no reason is known for the remainder. V and J calls plus clone size are reproduced from that table; the DNA served to infer D and trimming. The sample contains about 6,800 clones, 79% of them found a single time. 6.5% to 8.5% of the sample is taken by the ten largest. The germline V gene gives CDR1 as SGHDT and CDR2 as YYEEEE. V is cut back by 0 bases and J by 4 bases, with 3 bases in the junction unmatched. Counted from cysteine to phenylalanine, this CDR3 has 14 amino acids. Only CDR3 DNA is held: 42 bases, read in frame from base 1.

The tumor samples were collected prior to definitive surgery or chemotherapy. Genomic DNA was extracted by the MD Anderson Biospecimen Extraction Resource, and TCR sequencing was done by the MD Anderson Cancer Genomics Laboratory. The TCR comes from a human donor with high-grade serous ovarian cancer. Sequencing was done on a sample of tumor tissue. The V and J genes are TRBV5-6 and TRBJ2-7; 8 nucleotides in the junction match TRBD2. The CDR3 in this case is CASSLAGGVYEQYF. The DNA sequence is as follows: TGTGCCAGCAGCTTGGCGGGAGGGGTATACGAGCAGTACTTC.